The source of this TCR beta chain is a study of shared clonotypes between healthy human individuals. Study context: The study drew on a couple of women and a few men aged 18 to 49 as donors.

This clone appeared a single time. Adults of Caucasian background living in Nashville, Tennessee made up all donors. The assay used deep level. Clones were sequenced by immunoSEQ multiplex PCR, and TCRdb holds only the in-frame ones, with some missing. The sample has about 490,000 clones, 75% to 85% seen once. V lost 4 bases, J lost 6 bases, and 6 bases stayed unmatched. The CDR3 is 13 residues long. Germline V gene lookup returns CDR1 SNHLY and CDR2 FYNNEI. Sequencing used PBMCs. This sequence joins TRBV2 and TRBJ2-7; 7 bases line up with TRBD1. The receptor was isolated from a middle-aged woman in good health. Some clones in this sample may be carry-over from other donors' samples. The CDR3 reads CASSVLRTGEQYF. The CDR3 DNA reads as TGTGCCAGCAGTGTTCTTCGGACAGGCGAGCAGTACTTC.